This passage covers 21 T cell receptor beta chains from one sample sequenced in a study of cytomegalovirus exposure and HLA in healthy donors. Primers for the PCR totalled 60 Vbeta and 13 Jbeta. The method was immunoSEQ multiplex PCR; TCRdb's version includes in-frame clones alone and lacks a portion of them. Among 150,000 to 200,000 clones listed, 79% were seen once. Sequences were obtained from PBMCs. These TCRs come from a woman aged 50 to 60 in good health and CMV-seronegative.

The chain recombines TRBV7-2 with TRBJ1-2; weak D call: TRBD1 (6 bases). Trimming removed 0 bases from V and 0 bases from J, with 8 bases in between. This CDR3 has 15 residues. Germline CDR1 is SGHTA and CDR2 is FQGNSA. The chain's CDR3 is CASSLATGANYGYTF. The CDR3 DNA follows: TGTGCCAGCAGCTTAGCGACAGGAGCTAACTATGGCTACACCTTC. The full variable domain, rest sourced from reference TRBV7-2 and TRBJ1-2, is GAGVSQSPSNKVTEKGKDVELRCDPISGHTALYWYRQSLGQGLEFLIYFQGNSAPDKSGLPSDRFSAERTGGSVSTLTIQRTQQEDSAVYLCASSLATGANYGYTFGSGTRLTVV.

This chain joins TRBV18 and TRBJ1-1; possible D gene TRBD1, 5 bases. This CDR3 is 17 amino acids long. Trimming cost V 4 bases and J 8 bases, with 26 bases left between them. From germline, CDR1 is KGHSH and CDR2 LQKENI. CDR3 DNA: TGTGCCAGCTCACGACGAGCTGCGGGGACCCAGTTGGGGGAAGCTTTCTTT. It yields the protein CASSRRAAGTQLGEAFF.

This chain connects TRBV7-8 to TRBJ2-3; TRBD2 aligns across 8 bases. CDR1 and CDR2 from the germline V gene are SGHVS and FQNEAQ. This CDR3 is 17 amino acids long. After removal of 5 bases from V and 9 bases from J, the junction contained 19 bases not matched to a gene. This chain's CDR3 is CASSPPKTIAGRGTQYF. As DNA, the CDR3 is TGTGCCAGCAGCCCACCCAAAACTATAGCGGGAAGAGGGACGCAGTATTTT.

This clone has just one count. J is TRBJ2-1 and V is TRBV7-8; no clear D gene. Trimming took 4 bases from V and 7 from J, leaving 2 bases between them. Germline loops: CDR1 SGHVS, CDR2 FQNEAQ. CDR3 length: 10 residues. The CDR3 DNA is TGTGCCAGCAGCTCTAATGAGCAGTTCTTC. Amino acids: CASSSNEQFF.

The chain has TRBV7-9 and TRBJ1-3, with D possibly being TRBD1 (5 bases). The V gene's germline CDR1 is SEHNR and CDR2 FQNEAQ (reference sequence). V was cut by 0 bases and J by 1 base, with 13 bases left in between. The CDR3 has 17 residues. The CDR3: CASSLARGPESGNTIYF. DNA for the CDR3: TGTGCCAGCAGCTTAGCGCGGGGACCGGAATCTGGAAACACCATATATTTT.

This chain connects TRBV28 to TRBJ2-7; weak D call: TRBD1 (5 bases). Germline V lookup: CDR1 MDHEN, CDR2 SYDVKM. The CDR3 has 13 amino acids. Trimming removed 6 bases at V and 9 bases at J, with 18 bases between. CDR3: CASSLPTPGAQYF. The CDR3 region has the DNA TGTGCCAGCAGCCTCCCGACCCCTGGGGCGCAGTACTTC.

The V gene is TRBV14, the J gene TRBJ1-1, with 8 bases identical to TRBD1. Per germline, CDR1 SGHDN and CDR2 FVKESK. The V gene end was trimmed by 5 bases and the J gene end by 1 base; junction bases not matched to a gene: 3. This CDR3 has 14 amino acids. CDR3 nucleotide sequence: TGTGCCAGCAGCTCTGGACAGGGGAACACTGAAGCTTTCTTT. It translates to CASSSGQGNTEAFF.

This chain joins TRBV6-5 and TRBJ2-2; 7 positions agree with TRBD2. Trimming cost V 6 bases and J 5 bases; bases outside gene matches: 6. The germline gives CDR1 MNHEY, CDR2 SVGAGI. The CDR3 length is 14 residues. The CDR3 reads CASRGTKGTGELFF. CDR3 nucleotides: TGTGCCAGCAGGGGGACTAAGGGGACCGGGGAGCTGTTTTTT.

The rearrangement uses TRBV4-3 and TRBJ2-1; weak D call: TRBD2 (7 bases). Germline CDR1 is LGHNA and CDR2 is YSLEER. Trimming stripped 0 bases from V and 9 bases from J, with 18 bases between. The CDR3 sequence is 16 residues long. The CDR3 here is CASSQERGRKFSEQFF. The CDR3 coding sequence is TGCGCCAGCAGCCAAGAGCGGGGGCGCAAATTCAGTGAGCAGTTCTTC.

The chain employs TRBV7-8 and TRBJ1-3, with D unclear. Germline-derived CDR1 and CDR2 are SGHVS and FQNEAQ. This CDR3 has 15 amino acids. The V gene lost 5 bases and the J gene lost 0 bases, with 11 bases spanning the gap. The CDR3 sequence: CASSPRLDSGNTIYF. CDR3 DNA sequence: TGTGCCAGCAGCCCACGACTTGACTCTGGAAACACCATATATTTT.

Regarding this clone: The same CDR3 can be traced to other DNA sequences in this sample. The J gene is TRBJ2-1, the V gene TRBV9; 7 nucleotides agree with TRBD2. The CDR3 extends over 16 amino acids. The germline V gene has CDR1 SGDLS and CDR2 YYNGEE. Unmatched junction bases numbered 6, after V lost 0 bases and J lost 3 bases. In nucleotides, the CDR3 is TGTGCCAGCAGCGTAGCTGGCCAGCGGGGCTACAATGAGCAGTTCTTC. It is translated as CASSVAGQRGYNEQFF.

The rearrangement links TRBV7-2 to TRBJ1-2; TRBD1 might be the D (6 bases). The CDR3 length is 15 residues. V was cut by 1 base and J by 14 bases, with 23 bases left in between. Germline assignment: CDR1 SGHTA and CDR2 FQGNSA. The CDR3 spells CASSLDDRPPPFRTF. CDR3 sequence (DNA): TGTGCCAGCAGCTTAGATGACAGGCCGCCCCCCTTTCGTACCTTC.

This sequence joins TRBV6-6 and TRBJ2-7; the D gene is possibly TRBD2 (6 bases). This CDR3 contains 16 residues. The ends were cut back, 7 bases at V and 4 bases at J, with 23 bases in the middle. Germline CDR1 and CDR2: MNHNY and SVGAGI (reference sequence). CDR3 sequence reads: CASTTRQGGELYEQYF. The CDR3 DNA reads TGTGCCAGCACCACAAGGCAGGGAGGTGAGCTATACGAGCAGTACTTC.

V gene TRBV7-2 combines with J gene TRBJ1-5, with D unclear. CDR1 and CDR2 from the germline V gene are SGHTA and FQGNSA. V gave up 5 bases and J gave up 0 bases, with 11 bases separating them. This CDR3 spans 15 amino acids. This CDR3 reads CASSPREHSNQPQHF. In DNA form, the CDR3 reads TGTGCCAGCAGCCCTAGGGAGCATAGCAATCAGCCCCAGCATTTT.

This clone was picked up a small number of times. This specimen includes other DNA sequences encoding the same CDR3. The J gene is TRBJ1-6, the V gene TRBV4-1; D perhaps matches TRBD1 (6 bases). Trimming removed 4 bases from V and 10 bases from J, with 26 bases in between. The CDR3 has 18 residues. CDR1 is MGHRA, CDR2 YSYEKL, per germline. This chain's CDR3 is CASSLRGGARAFDSPLHF. The CDR3 nucleotides read TGCGCCAGCAGCCTAAGGGGGGGCGCCCGGGCGTTCGACTCACCCCTCCACTTT.

The chain is built from TRBV25-1 and TRBJ1-6; TRBD1 agrees at 8 bases. V lost 6 bases, J lost 9 bases, and 1 base stayed unmatched. CDR3 size: 12 residues. Germline values: CDR1 MGHDK, CDR2 SYGVNS. CDR3 region: CASSRGLSPLHF. In DNA form, the CDR3 reads TGTGCCAGCAGCAGGGGGCTTTCACCCCTCCACTTT. Full variable domain (outside the CDR3, taken from reference TRBV25-1 and TRBJ1-6): EADIYQTPRYLVIGTGKKITLECSQTMGHDKMYWYQQDPGMELHLIHYSYGVNSTEKGDLSSESTVSRIRTEHFPLTLESARPSHTSQYLCASSRGLSPLHFGNGTRLTVT.

V and J are TRBV7-9 and TRBJ1-6, with D possibly being TRBD1 (5 bases). Germline V gene data show CDR1 as SEHNR and CDR2 as FQNEAQ (reference sequence). Trimming pared 8 bases from V and 5 bases from J, leaving 10 bases between. This CDR3 region has 13 residues. The DNA of the CDR3 is TGTGCCAGCTCAAGCAGGGATAATTCACCCCTCCACTTT. Translating gives CASSSRDNSPLHF.

This clone was seen only a few times. The chain recombines TRBV10-3 with TRBJ1-1; 7 bases are a match to TRBD1. Germline CDR1 reads ENHRY; CDR2 reads SYGVKD. CDR3 length equals 15 residues. V was pared by 6 bases and J by 0 bases, with 7 bases of the junction left unmatched. The CDR3 nucleotides read TGTGCCATCAGGACCCGGACAGGCCTGAACACTGAAGCTTTCTTT. It encodes CAIRTRTGLNTEAFF.

This clone was counted a single time. The rearrangement joins TRBV5-1 to TRBJ1-3; no clear D. V shed 0 bases and J shed 0 bases, with 19 bases lying between them. CDR3 length: 19 amino acids. CDR1 SGHRS and CDR2 YFSETQ come from the germline V gene. The CDR3 loop reads CASSLASSSGTVSGNTIYF. The DNA for the CDR3 is TGCGCCAGCAGCTTGGCCTCCTCCTCCGGTACCGTCTCTGGAAACACCATATATTTT.

The rearrangement uses TRBV19 and TRBJ1-4, with TRBD1 matching 7 bases. CDR1 is LNHDA, CDR2 SQIVND, per germline (reference sequence). The CDR3 totals 14 residues. Unmatched junction bases numbered 11, after V lost 9 bases and J lost 7 bases. The CDR3 DNA reads TGTGCCAGCGGTATAGGGGGCGTAAGTGAAAAACTGTTTTTT. It specifies CASGIGGVSEKLFF.

The rearrangement uses TRBV6-5 and TRBJ2-5; TRBD1 is a possible D gene (5 bases). Germline CDR1 MNHEY, CDR2 SVGAGI. The V end lost 2 bases, the J end lost 5 bases, and 9 bases lay between the germline ends. This CDR3 has 13 residues. CDR3 amino acids: CASSYQGWETQYF. CDR3 DNA sequence: TGTGCCAGCAGTTACCAGGGCTGGGAGACCCAGTACTTC.